These 11 T cell receptor beta chains originate from one sample sequenced in a study of OX40 agonist ivuxolimab in advanced cancers. Library creation used the immunoSEQ multiplex PCR assay. The source is immuneACCESS, and TCRdb retained only in-frame sequences with V and J called. Part of the clones is not carried over; for the studies checked, unresolved V genes explain less than half of this, and the remainder is unexplained. The sample table contains tens of thousands of clones; only one count was recorded for 86% of them. The leading ten clones occupy about 13% of the sample. Specimen: CD4+ or CD8+ T cells sorted from blood, collected in a trial of the OX40 agonist ivuxolimab. The receptors here all came from an adult with an advanced solid tumor such as melanoma, head and neck, liver or kidney cancer.

This chain joins TRBV27 and TRBJ2-2; D remains ambiguous. Germline lookup yields CDR1 MNHEY and CDR2 SMNVEV (reference sequence). Trimming removed 2 bases from V and 6 bases from J, with 7 bases in between. The CDR3 extends over 13 amino acids. CDR3 in amino acids: CASSLGVPGELFF. In DNA, the CDR3 is TGTGCCAGCAGTTTAGGCGTGCCCGGGGAGCTGTTTTTT.

V is TRBV13 and J is TRBJ2-7; TRBD1 agrees at 10 bases. CDR3 length: 15 amino acids. V shed 4 bases and J 1 base; nucleotides not matched to a gene: 4. CDR1 and CDR2 (germline): PRHDT, FYEKMQ (reference sequence). The CDR3 region has the DNA TGTGCCAGCAGCTCCTCGGGACAGGGGTCCTACGAGCAGTACTTC. Residues: CASSSSGQGSYEQYF. The entire variable domain, with the rest obtained from reference TRBV13 and TRBJ2-7, is as follows: AAGVIQSPRHLIKEKRETATLKCYPIPRHDTVYWYQQGPGQDPQFLISFYEKMQSDKGSIPDRFSAQQFSDYHSELNMSSLELGDSALYFCASSSSGQGSYEQYFGPGTRLTVT.

V gene TRBV7-6 combines with J gene TRBJ1-4; 7 nucleotides line up with TRBD1. V shed 1 base and J 1 base; nucleotides not matched to a gene: 6. The germline gives CDR1 SGHVS, CDR2 FNYEAQ. CDR3 size: 17 residues. The DNA for the CDR3 is TGTGCCAGCAGCTTAGGCCAGGGGGTTATAACTAATGAAAAACTGTTTTTT. Protein sequence: CASSLGQGVITNEKLFF.

This chain uses TRBV10-2 with TRBJ2-1; no clear D gene. Trimming took 0 bases from V and 2 from J, leaving 14 bases between them. The CDR3 runs 17 residues. Germline V gene sequence: CDR1 WSHSY, CDR2 SAAADI. CDR3 nucleotides: TGCGCCAGCAGTGAGTCGAATCTAGTCCCCCCCTACAATGAGCAGTTCTTC. Translating it yields CASSESNLVPPYNEQFF.

The V call is TRBV18, the J call TRBJ2-1; either TRBD1 or TRBD2 may fit D (5 bases each). Germline CDR1 KGHSH, CDR2 LQKENI. V gave up 3 bases and J gave up 8 bases, with 11 bases separating them. The CDR3 consists of 13 residues. CDR3 DNA: TGTGCCAGCTCACCGGGTGGGGGAGATGAGCAGTTCTTC. It yields the protein CASSPGGGDEQFF.

This chain joins TRBV19 and TRBJ1-1; D is unresolved. The CDR3 consists of 13 residues. The V end lost 7 bases, the J end lost 0 bases, and 9 bases lay between the germline ends. Germline V CDR1 and CDR2: LNHDA, SQIVND (reference sequence). The CDR3 here is CASMTPLNTEAFF. The CDR3 DNA sequence: TGTGCCAGTATGACCCCCTTGAACACTGAAGCTTTCTTT. The full variable domain, with the rest looked up from reference TRBV19 and TRBJ1-1, is DGGITQSPKYLFRKEGQNVTLSCEQNLNHDAMYWYRQDPGQGLRLIYYSQIVNDFQKGDIAEGYSVSREKKESFPLTVTSAQKNPTAFYLCASMTPLNTEAFFGQGTRLTVV.

The rearrangement uses TRBV11-2 and TRBJ1-6, with D hard to call. V lost 5 bases, J lost 9 bases, and 11 bases lay in between. The CDR3 runs to 13 residues. Germline values: CDR1 SGHAT, CDR2 FQNNGV. The CDR3 DNA reads as TGTGCCAGCAGCCCAAACGGAGCTTCACCCCTCCACTTT. The encoded protein is CASSPNGASPLHF.

The chain is built from TRBV6-5 and TRBJ1-2, with D unclear. The length of the CDR3 is 11 residues. Trimming pared 6 bases from V and 3 bases from J, leaving 5 bases between. Germline lookup yields CDR1 MNHEY and CDR2 SVGAGI. The CDR3 bases are TGTGCCAGCAGGGGCCACTATGGCTACACCTTC. Translation gives CASRGHYGYTF.

On this clone itself: The same CDR3 is also encoded by other DNA sequences in this sample. J is TRBJ2-7 and V is TRBV7-9, with D possibly being TRBD1 or TRBD2 (5 bases each). Trimming removed 5 bases at V and 2 bases at J, with 7 bases between. Per the germline V gene, CDR1 is SEHNR and CDR2 is FQNEAQ (reference sequence). This CDR3 contains 12 residues. The CDR3 DNA is TGTGCCAGCAGCCTGGGGGCCTACGAGCAGTACTTC. Encoded protein: CASSLGAYEQYF.

Concerning this clone: The same CDR3 is also encoded by other DNA sequences in this sample. This chain connects TRBV6-5 to TRBJ1-1; D is perhaps TRBD1 (6 bases). The V gene lost 3 bases and the J gene lost 4 bases, with 9 bases spanning the gap. Germline values: CDR1 MNHEY, CDR2 SVGAGI. CDR3 length: 13 residues. The CDR3 protein is CASSYGRGTEAFF. CDR3 sequence (DNA): TGTGCCAGCAGTTATGGCAGGGGCACTGAAGCTTTCTTT.

V gene TRBV6-5 combines with J gene TRBJ2-5; 8 bases are a match to TRBD1. The CDR3 is 15 amino acids. J gave up 5 bases and V 6 bases, and 11 bases lay outside the gene matches. From germline, CDR1 is MNHEY and CDR2 SVGAGI. This CDR3 reads CASSPTTGEHETQYF. The CDR3 DNA reads TGTGCCAGCAGCCCAACGACAGGGGAGCACGAGACCCAGTACTTC.